This T cell receptor (beta chain) was observed in a study of technical replicates of blood from a handful of donors. The protocol was immunoSEQ multiplex PCR, while the TCRdb copy is restricted to in-frame clones and leaves out a portion. The sample shows tens of thousands of clones, around 94% of them seen only once. Trimming cost V 4 bases and J 3 bases, with 15 bases left between them. The CDR3 has 15 residues. Germline assignment: CDR1 SGHRS and CDR2 YFSETQ. In this sample, this clone turned up once. The source material was T cells isolated from PBMCs. This chain connects TRBV5-1 to TRBJ2-3, with a weak D call TRBD1 (6 bases). The receptor's source is a human donor in good health. The CDR3 DNA sequence: TGCGCCAGCAGCCCCAAGGACAGCCGGACAGATACGCAGTATTTT. It is translated as CASSPKDSRTDTQYF.